The clone carrying this T cell receptor (beta chain) came up a few times. Antigen specificity is unknown. This specimen belongs to a study of T-cell reconstitution after alpha-beta-depleted transplantation in children. Germline assignment: CDR1 MNHEY and CDR2 SVGAGI. CDR3 size: 17 residues. Trimming removed 0 bases at V and 3 bases at J, with 15 bases between. The authors prepared the TCRbeta library with unique molecular identifiers. TCRdb re-analysed the PCR reads in MiXCR, keeping a single row per CDR3 protein. The sample lists roughly 400,000 distinct CDR3 sequences, roughly two fifths occurring once. Study-wide findings and caveats: Newly produced T cells mostly provided counts and TCRbeta diversity after one year, as hyperexpanded clones declined. Reportedly, only several hundred clones from non-depleted graft cells drove alpha-beta T-cell counts at about two months. Surviving thymic progenitors and recipient T cells were the source of high TCRbeta diversity at day 60 in some patients.

This sequence originates from a girl aged 2 to 9 with aplastic anemia, due to receive a stem cell transplant. The J gene is TRBJ2-4, the V gene TRBV6-5, with D tentatively TRBD2 (5 bases). The input for sequencing was PBMCs, taken before TCRalphabeta/CD19-depleted stem cell transplant. CDR3 coding DNA: TGTGCCAGCAGTTACTCGATAAACGCAGGAGGCAAAAACATTCAGTACTTC. Protein product: CASSYSINAGGKNIQYF.